This T cell receptor (beta chain) appears in the sequencing data of a study of identical twins. Each cDNA held unique molecular identifiers, and template switching gave it a universal primer site. TCRdb called the 5' RACE reads again in MiXCR, with one record for every CDR3 protein. The data hold under 350,000 distinct CDR3 sequences, with nearly 9.5% observed a single time. Overall study results and limits: The authors noted that invariant MAIT and iNKT cells could partly confound zero-insertion analyses. The abundant beta clonotypes from cord blood had fewer insertions, and memory repertoires had none of this.

Germline V gene sequence: CDR1 KGHDR, CDR2 SFDVKD. The CDR3 runs 13 residues. Trimming cost V 12 bases and J 4 bases; bases outside gene matches: 10. Only healthy Caucasians were enrolled as donors. The table lists this clonotype with many counts. Its target is not known. These data were also filed under a second study, of yellow fever vaccine responses in identical twins.

Sequenced sample: CD8+ T cells sorted from blood. V usage is TRBV24-1 and J usage is TRBJ2-5; 7 bases line up with TRBD1. This sequence was found in a woman aged 18-29 years in good health. Here the CDR3 reads CASLGQSRETQYF. Written as DNA, the CDR3 is TGTGCCTCCCTGGGACAGTCCAGAGAGACCCAGTACTTC.